The rows below give T cell receptor beta chains drawn from one sample of a study of cytomegalovirus exposure and HLA in healthy donors. Clones were read by immunoSEQ multiplex PCR, and TCRdb kept only the in-frame ones, dropping some. This sample has roughly 120,000 clones, with around 70% found just once. The sample consisted of PBMCs. The receptors derive from a middle-aged man in good health and CMV-seropositive. Both conserved end residues are part of each CDR3. The D gene is left open where the match is weak. Size tells how often a clone was seen (once, few, many) or the class of an expanded clone, and some rows leave it out.

D,V,J,size,DNA,CDR3
TRBD1,TRBV6-1,TRBJ2-7,.,TGTGCCAGCAGTCCGACCGGGACAGGGCGCTACGAGCAGTACTTC,CASSPTGTGRYEQYF
.,TRBV15,TRBJ2-5,.,TGTGCCACCAGCGTATCTTATGTGGAGACCCAGTACTTC,CATSVSYVETQYF
.,TRBV5-6,TRBJ2-7,few,TGTGCCAGCAGCCCGGGAGCCTACGAGCAGTACTTC,CASSPGAYEQYF
.,TRBV14,TRBJ2-7,.,TGTGCCAGCAGCCAAGAATGGAGGGGGCCTACCTACGAGCAGTACTTC,CASSQEWRGPTYEQYF
TRBD2,TRBV19,TRBJ2-2,few,TGTGCCAGTAGTATTAGCGGGAGGATTTTGACCGGGGAGCTGTTTTTT,CASSISGRILTGELFF
TRBD1,TRBV29-1,TRBJ1-2,.,TGCAGCGTAGGGACAGAGAATGGCTACACCTTC,CSVGTENGYTF
TRBD1,TRBV5-1,TRBJ1-2,.,TGCGCCAGCAGCTTGGAACGAGTGACAGGGGTCCATGGCTACACCTTC,CASSLERVTGVHGYTF
.,TRBV6-6,TRBJ1-1,few,TGTGCCAGCAGTTACTCATCGGTGAACACTGAAGCTTTCTTT,CASSYSSVNTEAFF
.,TRBV6-5,TRBJ1-1,.,TGTGCCAGCAGTTACGAGGGTGAAGCTTTCTTT,CASSYEGEAFF
TRBD2,TRBV11-2,TRBJ2-7,once,TGTGCCAGCAGCTTAGGGCCTAGCGGCTCCTACGAGCAGTACTTC,CASSLGPSGSYEQYF
.,TRBV6-1,TRBJ1-3,.,TGTGCCAGCAGTGAAGGGAGGCTGGGATCTGGAAACACCATATATTTT,CASSEGRLGSGNTIYF
.,TRBV29-1,TRBJ1-4,.,TGCAGCGTTGAAGAGGGGGCCCAGCGGGAAAAACTGTTTTTT,CSVEEGAQREKLFF
TRBD1,TRBV15,TRBJ1-4,few,TGTGCCACCAGCAGAACCGGGACAGGGGATGAAAAACTGTTTTTT,CATSRTGTGDEKLFF
.,TRBV5-1,TRBJ1-3,.,TGCGCCAGCAGCTTGGGCCCACCAGGGACTGGAAACACCATATATTTT,CASSLGPPGTGNTIYF
.,TRBV21-1,TRBJ2-1,.,TGTGCCAGCAGCAAAGTTAGCTTCTACAATGAGCAGTTCTTC,CASSKVSFYNEQFF
TRBD1,TRBV14,TRBJ2-4,.,TGTGCCAGCAGCCAAGATCCCGCCGGGACAGGAATTCAGTACTTC,CASSQDPAGTGIQYF
TRBD1,TRBV18,TRBJ1-5,few,TGTGCCAGCTCACCAGGGGGGACAGAAAATCAGCCCCAGCATTTT,CASSPGGTENQPQHF
.,TRBV27,TRBJ1-2,.,TGTGCCAGCAGTTTATCTCCCGCGGAGCGGGGGTGGTGGTATGGCTACACCTTC,CASSLSPAERGWWYGYTF
TRBD1,TRBV29-1,TRBJ1-2,.,TGCAGCGTGGCAGACAGGGGCTATGGCTACACCTTC,CSVADRGYGYTF
.,TRBV5-1,TRBJ1-2,.,TGCGCCAGCAGGTGGAATGGAGGAGATGGCTACACCTTC,CASRWNGGDGYTF
TRBD2,TRBV19,TRBJ2-7,.,TGTGCCAGTAGTATCCTTCTAGCGGGCTACGAGCAGTACTTC,CASSILLAGYEQYF
TRBD2,TRBV14,TRBJ2-7,.,TGTGCCAGCAGTAGGACTAGCGGGGGGGCCTCCATCTCCTACGAGCAGTACTTC,CASSRTSGGASISYEQYF
.,TRBV9,TRBJ2-3,once,TGTGCCAGCAGCGTCGCAGGTCTTGATACGCAGTATTTT,CASSVAGLDTQYF
.,TRBV5-4,TRBJ2-2,.,TGTGCCAGCAGCTTGGCCCGGGGTGGTACCGGGGAGCTGTTTTTT,CASSLARGGTGELFF
.,TRBV27,TRBJ1-5,.,TGTGCCAGCAGTAACAGGGAAAATCAGCCCCAGCATTTT,CASSNRENQPQHF
TRBD1,TRBV7-9,TRBJ1-2,.,TGTGCCAGCAGCTTGGGACAGGGCCATGGCTACACCTTC,CASSLGQGHGYTF
.,TRBV7-6,TRBJ2-5,many,TGTGCCAGCAGCTGGGCCGAGACAGAAATGCAAGAGACCCAGTACTTC,CASSWAETEMQETQYF
.,TRBV19,TRBJ2-2,.,TGTGCCAGTAGTATGGTGGGGGGAGGAAACACCGGGGAGCTGTTTTTT,CASSMVGGGNTGELFF
.,TRBV11-2,TRBJ1-6,.,TGTGCCAGCAGCTTAGGGACTGATGGGAATTCACCCCTCCACTTT,CASSLGTDGNSPLHF
.,TRBV27,TRBJ1-4,.,TGTGCCAGCGCTAGGGCCCAGGGGTTTGGTGAAAAACTGTTTTTT,CASARAQGFGEKLFF
.,TRBV28,TRBJ2-2,.,TGTGCCAGCAGTTTATCGGGGGGCGCCGGCACCGGGGAGCTGTTTTTT,CASSLSGGAGTGELFF
TRBD1,TRBV27,TRBJ1-1,.,TGTGCCAGCAGTTTAGGGCGACAGGGGGCTGGTGAAGCTTTCTTT,CASSLGRQGAGEAFF
.,TRBV12-1,TRBJ2-1,few,TGTGCCAGCAGCTTTGAGGGGACAGGGGTGTACAATGAGCAGTTCTTC,CASSFEGTGVYNEQFF
TRBD1,TRBV7-8,TRBJ1-1,.,TGTGCCAGCAGCTTGACGCAGACAGGGGGAGGAAAAGCTTTCTTT,CASSLTQTGGGKAFF
.,TRBV4-1,TRBJ2-7,.,TGCGCCAGCAGCCAAAGACAAGCCTACGAGCAGTACTTC,CASSQRQAYEQYF
TRBD1,TRBV5-1,TRBJ2-2,.,TGCGCCAGCAGGGCGGGACAGGGGTATGCCGGGGAGCTGTTTTTT,CASRAGQGYAGELFF
.,TRBV27,TRBJ2-7,few,TGTGCCAGCAGTTCATGGGGGCCAACCTACGAGCAGTACTTC,CASSSWGPTYEQYF
TRBD1,TRBV29-1,TRBJ2-3,.,TGCAGCGTTGAAGGGGACAGGGGAAGGGGAGATACGCAGTATTTT,CSVEGDRGRGDTQYF
TRBD2,TRBV10-1,TRBJ2-1,.,TGCGCCAGCAGTGACTCAGCGGGAGATAGAAATGAGCAGTTCTTC,CASSDSAGDRNEQFF
.,TRBV5-1,TRBJ2-7,.,TGCGCCAGCAGCTTGGGTTCGACTTTGGACGAGCAGTACTTC,CASSLGSTLDEQYF
.,TRBV6-5,TRBJ2-7,.,TGTGCCAGCAGTTACGGGACACAGAGCGTCACCGAGCAGTACTTC,CASSYGTQSVTEQYF